One and the same sample provided the 10 T cell receptor beta chains below, sequenced in a study of CD8+ T cells in alopecia areata. TCR sequencing used cDNA made by reverse transcription of extracted RNA. Generated by immunoSEQ multiplex PCR, the TCRdb table keeps only in-frame clones and is missing some. The repertoire has 100,000 to 150,000 clones, about 49% of them found once; the top ten carry under 20%. Sequencing was performed on CD8+ T cells sorted from blood, taken at week 0. The receptors were sampled from a human donor with alopecia areata.

The gene calls are TRBV7-8 and TRBJ1-5; maybe TRBD1 (6 bases). Trimming left V 2 bases short and J 6 bases short, with 8 bases between. Germline CDR1 reads SGHVS; CDR2 reads FQNEAQ. CDR3 length: 13 amino acids. The CDR3 sequence: CASSLRGAQPQHF. CDR3 DNA: TGTGCCAGCAGCTTACGGGGGGCTCAGCCCCAGCATTTT.

This clone has a single count. The chain employs TRBV29-1 and TRBJ2-5; 8 positions match TRBD1. Judging by the DNA end, TRBJ2-7 fits better; the J call may be wrong. The CDR3 is 12 amino acids. Germline V gives CDR1 SQVTM, CDR2 ANQGSEA. In DNA form, the CDR3 reads TGCAGCGTTGAGGACAGGGCTTACGAGCAGTACTTC. Translation gives CSVEDRAYEQYF.

The chain combines TRBV15 with TRBJ2-7; D remains unclear. This CDR3 has 13 amino acids. Germline lookup yields CDR1 LNHNV and CDR2 YYDKDF (reference sequence). V lost 0 bases and J 4 bases, leaving 7 bases between the germline ends. The CDR3 DNA sequence: TGTGCCACCAGCAGAGAAGGGATTTACGAGCAGTACTTC. Residues: CATSREGIYEQYF.

This clone has a handful of counts. CDR3 in amino acids: CASSHGANQPQHF. As DNA, the CDR3 is TGTGCCAGCAGCCATGGAGCGAATCAGCCCCAGCATTTT. This chain uses TRBV7-9 with TRBJ1-5; no definite D call. Germline values: CDR1 SEHNR, CDR2 FQNEAQ (reference sequence). The CDR3 covers 13 residues. Trimming removed 5 bases at V and 4 bases at J, with 9 bases between.

There are a few counts of this clone. The chain links TRBV6-5 to TRBJ2-3; D may be TRBD1 (5 bases). Germline CDR1 MNHEY, CDR2 SVGAGI. Trimming stripped 0 bases from V and 6 bases from J, with 10 bases between. The CDR3 is 14 amino acids. CDR3 bases: TGTGCCAGCAGTTACTCTTCAAAGGGGGATACGCAGTATTTT. Its protein is CASSYSSKGDTQYF.

The chain links TRBV6-5 to TRBJ2-5; maybe TRBD1 (6 bases). Trimming removed 8 bases at V and 3 bases at J, with 10 bases between. Germline CDR1 and CDR2: MNHEY and SVGAGI. The CDR3 is made up of 12 amino acids. CDR3: CASGTSKETQYF. The DNA of the CDR3 is TGTGCCAGCGGGACATCAAAAGAGACCCAGTACTTC.

This sequence joins TRBV5-1 and TRBJ2-1; perhaps TRBD2 as D (6 bases). Deletions cut 2 bases from V and 9 bases from J, with 15 bases between. This CDR3 contains 14 residues. Germline loops: CDR1 SGHRS, CDR2 YFSETQ. The CDR3 nucleotides read TGCGCCAGCAGCTTCGGGAGAAACCTAGGTGAGCAGTTCTTC. Its translation is CASSFGRNLGEQFF.

The V gene is TRBV10-3, the J gene TRBJ1-2, with D tentatively TRBD1 (5 bases). Trimming removed 3 bases at V and 0 bases at J, with 17 bases between. Germline assignment: CDR1 ENHRY and CDR2 SYGVKD. This CDR3 is 17 amino acids long. Here the CDR3 DNA reads TGTGCCATCAGTGAAGGAAGGGACCAGGAAGCTAACTATGGCTACACCTTC. Encoded protein: CAISEGRDQEANYGYTF.

The rearrangement joins TRBV27 to TRBJ1-2; unclear D gene. V lost 2 bases and J lost 4, with 8 bases in between. The CDR3 extends over 13 amino acids. Germline V CDR1 and CDR2: MNHEY, SMNVEV (reference sequence). Here the CDR3 DNA reads TGTGCCAGCAGTTTAAGTCCCCTCTATGGCTACACCTTC. It encodes CASSLSPLYGYTF.

This clone has only one observation. V usage is TRBV5-1 and J usage is TRBJ2-1; possible D gene TRBD1, 5 bases. This CDR3 comprises 15 residues. The V end lost 3 bases, the J end lost 8 bases, and 18 bases lay between the germline ends. In germline, CDR1 is SGHRS, CDR2 YFSETQ. CDR3 sequence (DNA): TGCGCCAGCAGCTACCGACAGTGGGGAAGGGATGAGCAGTTCTTC. Translation: CASSYRQWGRDEQFF.